This paragraph reports one T cell receptor (beta chain). In the source study's methods: Estimated nucleated cell counts came from reference gene primer amplification. Produced via immunoSEQ multiplex PCR; TCRdb's table is partial and in-frame only. Clone size and V and J calls were adopted from that table, with D and trimming inferred from the DNA. Found here are about 75,000 clones, roughly 87% of them singletons; the top ten hold roughly 6%. Germline CDR1 is SGDLS and CDR2 is YYNGEE. The V gene end was trimmed by 0 bases and the J gene end by 2 bases; junction bases not matched to a gene: 5. This CDR3 region has 15 residues. This record belongs to a study of blood T cell repertoires in COVID-19. Looking at the study overall: Spain, Italy and the United States supplied samples that represented acute and convalescent COVID-19. Nucleic acid was either cDNA or gDNA, and it came from T cells, B-cell-depleted T cells, or PBMCs.

This rearrangement joins TRBV9 to TRBJ2-7, with 7 positions matching TRBD2. The sequence derives from a woman aged 50 to 65 with acute or convalescent COVID-19. Material for sequencing was peripheral blood. The DNA of the CDR3 is TGTGCCAGCAGCGTAGGTGGGGGGACTACCTACGAGCAGTACTTC. It encodes CASSVGGGTTYEQYF.